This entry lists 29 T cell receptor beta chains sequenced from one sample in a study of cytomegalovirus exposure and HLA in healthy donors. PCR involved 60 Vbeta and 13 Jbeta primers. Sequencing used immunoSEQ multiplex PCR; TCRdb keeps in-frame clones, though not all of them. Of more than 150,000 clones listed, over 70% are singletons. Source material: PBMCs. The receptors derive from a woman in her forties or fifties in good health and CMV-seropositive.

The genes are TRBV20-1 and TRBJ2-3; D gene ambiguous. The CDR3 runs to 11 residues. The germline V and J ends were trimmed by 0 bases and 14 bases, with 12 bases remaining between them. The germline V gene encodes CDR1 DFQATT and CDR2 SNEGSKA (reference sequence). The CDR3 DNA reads TGCAGTGCTAGAGATTCAGATAGCTGGTATTTT. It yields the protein CSARDSDSWYF.

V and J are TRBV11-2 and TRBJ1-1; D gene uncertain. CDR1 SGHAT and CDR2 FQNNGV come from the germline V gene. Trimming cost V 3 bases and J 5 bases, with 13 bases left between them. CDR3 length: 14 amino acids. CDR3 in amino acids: CASSFGSGRTEAFF. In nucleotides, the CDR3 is TGTGCCAGCAGCTTCGGCAGCGGTAGAACTGAAGCTTTCTTT.

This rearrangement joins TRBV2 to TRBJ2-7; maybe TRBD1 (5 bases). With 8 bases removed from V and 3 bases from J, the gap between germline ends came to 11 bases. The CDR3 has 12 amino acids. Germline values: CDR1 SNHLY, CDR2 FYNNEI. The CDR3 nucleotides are TGTGCCAGCGGTGGTGACAGCTACGAGCAGTACTTC. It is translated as CASGGDSYEQYF.

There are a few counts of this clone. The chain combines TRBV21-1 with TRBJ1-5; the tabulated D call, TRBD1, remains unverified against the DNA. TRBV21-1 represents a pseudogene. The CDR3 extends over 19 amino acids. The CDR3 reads CASSKALCRDRGGNQPQHF. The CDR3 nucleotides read TGTGCCAGCAGCAAAGCGCTTTGTCGGGACAGGGGAGGCAATCAGCCCCAGCATTTT.

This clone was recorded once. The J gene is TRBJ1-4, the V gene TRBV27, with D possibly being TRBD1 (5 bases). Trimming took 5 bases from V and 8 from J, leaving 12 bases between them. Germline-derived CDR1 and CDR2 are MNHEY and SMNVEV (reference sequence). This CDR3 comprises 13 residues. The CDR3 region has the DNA TGTGCCAGCAGTCTGGGGCTTTACGAAAAACTGTTTTTT. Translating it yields CASSLGLYEKLFF.

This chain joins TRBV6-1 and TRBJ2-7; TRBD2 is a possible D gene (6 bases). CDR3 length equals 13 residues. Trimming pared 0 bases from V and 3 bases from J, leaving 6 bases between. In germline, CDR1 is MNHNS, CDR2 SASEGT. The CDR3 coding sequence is TGTGCCAGCAGTGAAGCGGAGGGCTACGAGCAGTACTTC. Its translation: CASSEAEGYEQYF.

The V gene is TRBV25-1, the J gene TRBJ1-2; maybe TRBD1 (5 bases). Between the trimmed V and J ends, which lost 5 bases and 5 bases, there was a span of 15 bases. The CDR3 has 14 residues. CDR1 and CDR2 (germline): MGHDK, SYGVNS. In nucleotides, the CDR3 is TGTGCCAGCAGTCCCATTGACGGGGGGTATGGCTACACCTTC. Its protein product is CASSPIDGGYGYTF.

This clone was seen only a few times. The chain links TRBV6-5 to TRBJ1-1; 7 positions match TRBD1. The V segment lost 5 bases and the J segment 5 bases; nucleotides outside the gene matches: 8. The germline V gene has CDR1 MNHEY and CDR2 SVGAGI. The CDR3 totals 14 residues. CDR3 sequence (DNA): TGTGCCAGCAGTAGAAGAGCAGGGGGGACTGAAGCTTTCTTT. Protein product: CASSRRAGGTEAFF.

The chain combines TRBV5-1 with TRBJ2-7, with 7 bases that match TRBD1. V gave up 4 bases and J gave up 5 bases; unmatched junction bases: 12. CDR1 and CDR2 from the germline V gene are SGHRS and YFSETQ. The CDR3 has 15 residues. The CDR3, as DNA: TGCGCCAGCAGCCGCACTGGGGACAGCCCCCACGAGCAGTACTTC. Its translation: CASSRTGDSPHEQYF.

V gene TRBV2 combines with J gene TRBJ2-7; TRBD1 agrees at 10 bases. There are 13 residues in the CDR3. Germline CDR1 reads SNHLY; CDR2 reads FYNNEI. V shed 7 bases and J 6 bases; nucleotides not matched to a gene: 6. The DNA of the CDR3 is TGTGCCAGCACTAGGGACAGGGGAAGCGAGCAGTACTTC. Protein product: CASTRDRGSEQYF.

The CDR3 reads CASRPTSAYNEQFF. The CDR3 DNA sequence: TGTGCCAGCAGACCGACTAGCGCCTACAATGAGCAGTTCTTC. The chain carries TRBV27 and TRBJ2-1; TRBD2 matches 8 bases. With V trimmed by 6 bases and J by 2 bases, 3 bases remained unmatched. The CDR3 loop spans 14 amino acids. Germline CDR1 and CDR2: MNHEY and SMNVEV (reference sequence).

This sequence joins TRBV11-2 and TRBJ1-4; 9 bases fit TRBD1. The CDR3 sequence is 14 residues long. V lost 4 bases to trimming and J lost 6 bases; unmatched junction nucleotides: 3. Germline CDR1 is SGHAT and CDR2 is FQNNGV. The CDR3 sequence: CASSSYRGHEKLFF. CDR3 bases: TGTGCCAGCAGCTCCTACAGGGGGCATGAAAAACTGTTTTTT.

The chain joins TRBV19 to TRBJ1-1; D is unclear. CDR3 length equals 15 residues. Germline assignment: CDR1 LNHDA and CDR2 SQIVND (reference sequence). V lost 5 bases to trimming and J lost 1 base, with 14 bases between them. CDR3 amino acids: CASSVNPAGNTEAFF. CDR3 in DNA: TGTGCCAGTAGTGTAAATCCCGCGGGGAACACTGAAGCTTTCTTT. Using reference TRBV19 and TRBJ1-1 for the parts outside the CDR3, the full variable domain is DGGITQSPKYLFRKEGQNVTLSCEQNLNHDAMYWYRQDPGQGLRLIYYSQIVNDFQKGDIAEGYSVSREKKESFPLTVTSAQKNPTAFYLCASSVNPAGNTEAFFGQGTRLTVV.

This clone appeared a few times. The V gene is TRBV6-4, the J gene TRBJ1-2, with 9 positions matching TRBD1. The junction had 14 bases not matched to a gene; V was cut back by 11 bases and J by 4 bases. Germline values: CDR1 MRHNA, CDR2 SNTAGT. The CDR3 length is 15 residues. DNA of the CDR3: TGTGCCCTCAGGGACAGGGCCCTTGAGGGCTATGGCTACACCTTC. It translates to CALRDRALEGYGYTF.

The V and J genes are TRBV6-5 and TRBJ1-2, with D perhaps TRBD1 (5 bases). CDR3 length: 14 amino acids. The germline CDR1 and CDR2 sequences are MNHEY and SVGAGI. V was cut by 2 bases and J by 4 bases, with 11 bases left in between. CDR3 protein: CASSYGGGTYGYTF. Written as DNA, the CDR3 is TGTGCCAGCAGTTACGGGGGGGGTACCTATGGCTACACCTTC.

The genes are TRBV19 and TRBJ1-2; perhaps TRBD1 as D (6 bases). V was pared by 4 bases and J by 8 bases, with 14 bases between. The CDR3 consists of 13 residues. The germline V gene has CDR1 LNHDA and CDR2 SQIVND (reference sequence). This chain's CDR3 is CASSSTRDTGYTF. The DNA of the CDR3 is TGTGCCAGTAGTAGCACCCGGGACACAGGCTACACCTTC. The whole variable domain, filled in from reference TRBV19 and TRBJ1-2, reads DGGITQSPKYLFRKEGQNVTLSCEQNLNHDAMYWYRQDPGQGLRLIYYSQIVNDFQKGDIAEGYSVSREKKESFPLTVTSAQKNPTAFYLCASSSTRDTGYTFGSGTRLTVV.

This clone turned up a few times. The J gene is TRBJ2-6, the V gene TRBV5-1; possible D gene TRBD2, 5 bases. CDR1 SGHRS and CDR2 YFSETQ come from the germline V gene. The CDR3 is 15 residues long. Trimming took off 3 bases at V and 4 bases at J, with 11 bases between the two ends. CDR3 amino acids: CASSSGNSGANVLTF. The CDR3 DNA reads TGCGCCAGCAGCTCCGGGAATTCCGGGGCCAACGTCCTGACTTTC.

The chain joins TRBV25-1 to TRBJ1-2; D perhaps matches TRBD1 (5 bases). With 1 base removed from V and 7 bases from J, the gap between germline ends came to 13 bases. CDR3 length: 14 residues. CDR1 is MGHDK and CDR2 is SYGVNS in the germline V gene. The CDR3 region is CASSEWGSLAGYTF. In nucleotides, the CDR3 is TGTGCCAGCAGTGAATGGGGCAGCTTAGCTGGCTACACCTTC.

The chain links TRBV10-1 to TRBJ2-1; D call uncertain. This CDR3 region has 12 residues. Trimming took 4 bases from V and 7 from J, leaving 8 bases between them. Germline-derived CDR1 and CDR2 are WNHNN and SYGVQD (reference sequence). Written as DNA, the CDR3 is TGCGCCAGCAGTGCGTCGAGGAATGAGCAGTTCTTC. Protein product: CASSASRNEQFF.

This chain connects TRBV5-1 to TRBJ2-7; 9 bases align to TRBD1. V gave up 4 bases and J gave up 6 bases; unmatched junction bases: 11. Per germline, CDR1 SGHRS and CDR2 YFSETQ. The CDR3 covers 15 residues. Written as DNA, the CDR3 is TGCGCCAGCAGCCTTCCAGGGACAGGGAGCGCCGAGCAGTACTTC. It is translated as CASSLPGTGSAEQYF.

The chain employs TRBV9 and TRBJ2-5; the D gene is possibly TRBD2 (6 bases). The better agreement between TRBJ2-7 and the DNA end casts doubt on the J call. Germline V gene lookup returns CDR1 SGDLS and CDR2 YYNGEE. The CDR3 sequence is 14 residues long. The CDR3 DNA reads TGTGCCAGCAGCGCCGACGGAGGGGCGGGCGAGCAGTACTTC. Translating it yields CASSADGGAGEQYF.

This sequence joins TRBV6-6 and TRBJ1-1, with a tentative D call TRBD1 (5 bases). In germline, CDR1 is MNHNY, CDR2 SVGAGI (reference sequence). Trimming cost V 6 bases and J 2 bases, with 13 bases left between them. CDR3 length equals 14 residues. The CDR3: CASSEQTVNTEAFF. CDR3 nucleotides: TGTGCCAGCAGCGAACAGACAGTAAACACTGAAGCTTTCTTT.

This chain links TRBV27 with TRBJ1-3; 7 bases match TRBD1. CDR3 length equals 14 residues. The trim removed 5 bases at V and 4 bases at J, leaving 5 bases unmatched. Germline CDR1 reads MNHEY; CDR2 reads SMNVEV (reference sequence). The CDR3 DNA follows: TGTGCCAGCAGTCCGACAGGGCGAGGAAACACCATATATTTT. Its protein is CASSPTGRGNTIYF.

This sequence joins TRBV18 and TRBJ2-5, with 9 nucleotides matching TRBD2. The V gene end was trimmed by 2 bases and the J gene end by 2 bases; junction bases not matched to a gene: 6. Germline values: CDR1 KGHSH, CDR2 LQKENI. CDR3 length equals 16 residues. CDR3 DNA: TGTGCCAGCTCACCAGTGGCGGGAGGGCGGCAAGAGACCCAGTACTTC. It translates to CASSPVAGGRQETQYF.

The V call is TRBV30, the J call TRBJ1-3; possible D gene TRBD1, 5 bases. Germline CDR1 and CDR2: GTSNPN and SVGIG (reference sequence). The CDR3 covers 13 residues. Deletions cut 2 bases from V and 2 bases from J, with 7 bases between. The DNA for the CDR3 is TGTGCCTGGAGTCAGGGTACTGGAAACACCATATATTTT. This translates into CAWSQGTGNTIYF.

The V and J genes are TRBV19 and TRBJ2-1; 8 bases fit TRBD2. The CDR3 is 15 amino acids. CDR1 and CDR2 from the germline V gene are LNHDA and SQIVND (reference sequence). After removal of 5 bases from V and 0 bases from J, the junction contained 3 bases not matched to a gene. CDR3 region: CASSQTSGSYNEQFF. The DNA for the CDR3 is TGTGCCAGTAGTCAAACTAGCGGCTCCTACAATGAGCAGTTCTTC. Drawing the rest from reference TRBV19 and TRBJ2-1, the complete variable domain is DGGITQSPKYLFRKEGQNVTLSCEQNLNHDAMYWYRQDPGQGLRLIYYSQIVNDFQKGDIAEGYSVSREKKESFPLTVTSAQKNPTAFYLCASSQTSGSYNEQFFGPGTRLTVL.

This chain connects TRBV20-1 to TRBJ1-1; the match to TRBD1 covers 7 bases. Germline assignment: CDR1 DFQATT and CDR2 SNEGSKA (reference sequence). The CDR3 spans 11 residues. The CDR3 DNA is TGCAGCGGACAGGAGAACACTGAAGCTTTCTTT. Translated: CSGQENTEAFF.

In DNA, the CDR3 is TGTGCCAGTAGTACCTCTCCCGGGACACAGGGGGAGACCCAGTACTTC. Protein: CASSTSPGTQGETQYF. The V and J genes are TRBV19 and TRBJ2-5; 7 positions match TRBD1. CDR3 length: 16 amino acids. CDR1 is LNHDA, CDR2 SQIVND, per germline (reference sequence). The V segment lost 4 bases and the J segment 5 bases; nucleotides outside the gene matches: 13.

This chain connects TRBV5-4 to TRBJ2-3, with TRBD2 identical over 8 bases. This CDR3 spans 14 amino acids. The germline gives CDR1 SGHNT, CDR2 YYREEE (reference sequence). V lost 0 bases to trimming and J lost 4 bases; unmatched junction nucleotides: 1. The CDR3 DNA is TGTGCCAGCAGCTTGGAAGCGGGAGCAGATACGCAGTATTTT. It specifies CASSLEAGADTQYF. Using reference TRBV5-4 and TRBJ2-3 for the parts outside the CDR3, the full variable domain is ETGVTQSPTHLIKTRGQQVTLRCSSQSGHNTVSWYQQALGQGPQFIFQYYREEENGRGNFPPRFSGLQFPNYSSELNVNALELDDSALYLCASSLEAGADTQYFGPGTRLTVL.